Sequencing of this TCR beta chain was carried out in a study of cytomegalovirus exposure and HLA in healthy donors. It was with 60 Vbeta and 13 Jbeta primers that the PCR ran. Sequencing used immunoSEQ multiplex PCR; TCRdb keeps in-frame clones, though not all of them. The table includes 250,000 to 350,000 clones, 75% to 85% detected once. Note on this clone: The antigen remains undetermined.

The donors gave bone marrow, and they were healthy. The study's findings and limits: Among TCR beta chains, those listed as cytomegalovirus-associated numbered about 160. Through in vitro validation, a few CMV-associated chains were shown to be specific for CMV antigens. Immune exposure information available was restricted to CMV serostatus.

Germline lookup yields CDR1 MDHEN and CDR2 SYDVKM. After removal of 6 bases from V and 7 bases from J, the junction contained 17 bases not matched to a gene. This CDR3 has 18 amino acids. The sequenced sample was PBMCs. The sequence was obtained from a girl aged 2-10 years in good health and CMV-seronegative. The chain employs TRBV28 and TRBJ1-5, with TRBD1 identical over 11 bases. The DNA of the CDR3 is TGTGCCAGCAGGAAGGGATGGGACAGGGGGGGATTTGGGCAGCCCCAGCATTTT. Encoded protein: CASRKGWDRGGFGQPQHF.